This T cell receptor (beta chain) was found in a study of early T cells in non-severe SARS-CoV-2 infection. Overall study context: Sequenced material consisted of bulk RNA (from unsorted whole blood), and chains were unpaired. Study-wide points: Matches to VDJdb favored anti-spike CD8 responses and missed private and CD4 specificities.

This clonotype was picked up many times. Its antigen remains unknown. Attached unique molecular identifiers marked individual cDNA molecules. TCRdb passed the 5' RACE reads through MiXCR, listing each CDR3 protein once. The table shows roughly 61,000 distinct CDR3 sequences, with 10% occurring only once. The sample comprised whole blood. The sequence derives from an adult who was a healthcare worker with PCR-confirmed SARS-CoV-2 infection or an uninfected control (not recorded which).

The CDR3 DNA reads as TGTGCCAGCAGTTTAACGGGCCATTATGGCTACACCTTC. This translates into CASSLTGHYGYTF. The V and J genes are TRBV27 and TRBJ1-2, with D unclear. The CDR3 has 13 amino acids. V was cut by 2 bases and J by 5 bases, with 9 bases left in between. Germline-derived CDR1 and CDR2 are MNHEY and SMNVEV (reference sequence).